This T cell receptor beta chain was retrieved from a study of T cells expressing NK-cell markers. General observations from the study: HCMV specificity of the expanded NKG2C+ T cell clones was not established. The CD3+CD56-NKG2C+ fraction was also led by these clonotypes in several donors.

Scientists made TCR beta cDNA using 5'RACE template switching with UMIs. TCRdb re-called the 5' RACE reads, yielding one record per CDR3 amino acid sequence without DNA. Its listing shows approximately 440,000 distinct CDR3 sequences. As to this clonotype: Its antigen remains unidentified.

Germline V CDR1 and CDR2: SGHNT, YENEEA. The CDR3 has 15 residues. The TCR comes from a woman between 50 and 59 years old in good health. The sample was blood T cells: a sorted CD56 or NKG2C T cell subset, CD4+ or CD8+ T cells, or bulk PBMC T cells (not recorded which). The chain joins TRBV11-3 to TRBJ2-3; with no DNA, the TCRdb D assignment of TRBD2 cannot be verified. CDR3 sequence: CASSPSAGTTDTQYF.